This T cell receptor beta chain was sequenced in a study of T cells in Graves' hyperthyroidism and ophthalmopathy. Using RNA transcripts as the source, TCR beta CDR3 regions were amplified. Using the HTBI primer set, a first-round RT-PCR was run on the TCR CDR3. MiXCR, applied by TCRdb to the multiplex PCR reads, yields one record per CDR3 protein. Among 600,000 to 650,000 distinct CDR3 sequences listed, about a sixth were seen once. Germline CDR1 is SEHNR and CDR2 is FQNEAQ (reference sequence). Trimming cost V 1 base and J 5 bases, with 12 bases left between them. CDR3 length: 15 amino acids. The chain recombines TRBV7-9 with TRBJ1-5, with D tentatively TRBD1 (5 bases). The specimen sequenced was blood. This clonotype originated in a woman aged 25 to 45 with Graves' hyperthyroidism. This CDR3 is CASSLGVWGDQPQHF. The DNA for the CDR3 is TGTGCCAGCAGCTTAGGGGTTTGGGGGGATCAGCCCCAGCATTTT.